The clone carrying this T cell receptor beta chain was picked up a small number of times. The time point denotes: newly diagnosed GD, antithyroid drugs for less than 3 months. RNA from PBMCs was the source of the TCR library. The data were taken from a study of regulatory T cells in long-lasting Graves disease. V lost 5 bases and J 5 bases, leaving 15 bases between the germline ends. There are 15 residues in the CDR3. The germline CDR1 and CDR2 sequences are LGHDT and YNNKEL (reference sequence). Combining iRepertoire HTBI primers with Arm-PCR of CDR3 regions, the authors built TCR beta libraries. Using its own MiXCR run on the multiplex PCR reads, TCRdb lists one record per CDR3 protein. The repertoire holds roughly 360,000 distinct CDR3 sequences, with approximately 12% as singletons. Separately, the same data were catalogued under a study of T cells in Graves' hyperthyroidism and ophthalmopathy.

This TCR was sampled from a woman between 18 and 29 years old with Graves disease. This chain uses TRBV3-1 with TRBJ2-2, with TRBD1 as a possible D gene (6 bases). Sequencing used peripheral blood mononuclear cells (PBMCs), obtained at new diagnosis, from a patient treated with antithyroid drugs. The CDR3 bases are TGTGCCAGCAGCTATCCTCCCAGGGGAACCGGGGAGCTGTTTTTT. Translating gives CASSYPPRGTGELFF. The full variable domain, its missing parts supplied by reference TRBV3-1 and TRBJ2-2, is DTAVSQTPKYLVTQMGNDKSIKCEQNLGHDTMYWYKQDSKKFLKIMFSYNNKELIINETVPNRFSPKSPDKAHLNLHINSLELGDSAVYFCASSYPPRGTGELFFGEGSRLTVL.